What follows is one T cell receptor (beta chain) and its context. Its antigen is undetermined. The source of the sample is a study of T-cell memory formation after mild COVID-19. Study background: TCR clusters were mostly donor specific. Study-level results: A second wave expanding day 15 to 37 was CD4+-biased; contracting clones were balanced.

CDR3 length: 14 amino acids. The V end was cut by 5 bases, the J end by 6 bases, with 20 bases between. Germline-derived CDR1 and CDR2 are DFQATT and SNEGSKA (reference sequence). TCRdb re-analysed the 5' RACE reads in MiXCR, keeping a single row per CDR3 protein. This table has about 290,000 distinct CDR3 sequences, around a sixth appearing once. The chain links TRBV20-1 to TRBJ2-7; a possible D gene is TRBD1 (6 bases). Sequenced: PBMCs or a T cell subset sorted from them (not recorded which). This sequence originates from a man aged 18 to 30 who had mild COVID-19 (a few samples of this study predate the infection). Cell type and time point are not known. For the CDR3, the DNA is TGCAGTGCTTCCCGGGACACCTATTCACCCGAGCAGTACTTC. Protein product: CSASRDTYSPEQYF.